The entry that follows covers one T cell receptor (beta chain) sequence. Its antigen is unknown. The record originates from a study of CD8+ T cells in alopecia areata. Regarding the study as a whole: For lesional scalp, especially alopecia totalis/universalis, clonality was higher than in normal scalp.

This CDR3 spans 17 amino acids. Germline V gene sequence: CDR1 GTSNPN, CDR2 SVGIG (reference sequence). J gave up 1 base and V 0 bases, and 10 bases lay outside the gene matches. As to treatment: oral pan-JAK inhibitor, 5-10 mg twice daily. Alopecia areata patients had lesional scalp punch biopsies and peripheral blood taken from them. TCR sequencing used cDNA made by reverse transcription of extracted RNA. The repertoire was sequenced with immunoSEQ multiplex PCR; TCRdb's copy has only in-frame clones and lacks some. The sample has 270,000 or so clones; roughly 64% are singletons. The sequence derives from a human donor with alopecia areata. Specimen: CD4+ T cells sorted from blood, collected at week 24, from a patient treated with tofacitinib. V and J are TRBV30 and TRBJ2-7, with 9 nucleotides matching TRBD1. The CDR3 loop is CAWSVSDRGKASYEQYF. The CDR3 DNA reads TGTGCCTGGAGTGTAAGTGACAGGGGGAAAGCATCCTACGAGCAGTACTTC.